This T cell receptor (beta chain) was identified in a study of cytomegalovirus exposure and HLA in healthy donors. The wider study: The roughly 120 validation repertoires, a later analysis reported, used the same platform as the approximately 700 first-cohort repertoires.

With respect to this clone: Its matching antigen is unknown.

Sequenced by immunoSEQ multiplex PCR; TCRdb stores in-frame clones only, minus some. The sample shows 120,000 or so clones, approximately 89% of them seen only once. Whole-study findings and limits: Specific recognition of CMV antigens was confirmed in vitro for three chains (all CMV-associated). Rarity held for most TCR sequences, but there were some public TCRs that occurred in many donors. Cytomegalovirus-associated status was assigned to 150 or so TCR beta chains.

The germline CDR1 and CDR2 sequences are MNHEY and SVGAGI. The CDR3 runs to 16 residues. The V end lost 0 bases, the J end lost 2 bases, and 13 bases lay between the germline ends. The chain uses TRBV6-5 and TRBJ1-2; TRBD1 is a possible D gene (5 bases). The sample taken for sequencing was PBMCs. This TCR derives from a woman between 18 and 30 years old in good health and CMV-seronegative. CDR3 protein: CASSYSTVGGNYGYTF. Here the CDR3 DNA reads TGTGCCAGCAGTTACTCGACTGTCGGGGGAAACTATGGCTACACCTTC.